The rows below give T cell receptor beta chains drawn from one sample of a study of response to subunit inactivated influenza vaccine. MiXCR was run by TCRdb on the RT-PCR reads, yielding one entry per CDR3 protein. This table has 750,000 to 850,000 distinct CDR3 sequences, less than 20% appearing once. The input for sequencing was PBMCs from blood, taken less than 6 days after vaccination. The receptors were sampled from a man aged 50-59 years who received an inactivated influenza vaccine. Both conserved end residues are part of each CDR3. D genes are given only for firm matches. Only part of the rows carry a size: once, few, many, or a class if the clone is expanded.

cdr3_nt: TGTGCCAGCAGTCCTAGGGGGGGGAGGACTAACTATGGCTACACCTTC; cdr3_aa: CASSPRGGRTNYGYTF; v_call: TRBV12-3/TRBV12-4; j_call: TRBJ1-2; clone_size: NA; d_call: NA
cdr3_nt: TGTGCCAGCAGCCCGCGGACAGGATACACCGGGGAGCTGTTTTTT; cdr3_aa: CASSPRTGYTGELFF; v_call: TRBV2; j_call: TRBJ2-2; clone_size: few; d_call: TRBD1
cdr3_nt: TGCAGCGTCGTACCGGGACAGGGGACCGAGCAGTACTTC; cdr3_aa: CSVVPGQGTEQYF; v_call: TRBV29-1; j_call: TRBJ2-7; clone_size: NA; d_call: TRBD1
cdr3_nt: TGTGCCTGGAGTCGGCGGGACAGCGACACCGGGGAGCTGTTTTTT; cdr3_aa: CAWSRRDSDTGELFF; v_call: TRBV30; j_call: TRBJ2-2; clone_size: few; d_call: NA
cdr3_nt: TGTGCCAGCAGCTTAAATACGGACTGGGGGACTGAAGCTTTCTTT; cdr3_aa: CASSLNTDWGTEAFF; v_call: TRBV7-9; j_call: TRBJ1-1; clone_size: few; d_call: NA
cdr3_nt: TGCGCCAGCAGCTTGGGTCAGTCCGACTATGGCTACACCTTC; cdr3_aa: CASSLGQSDYGYTF; v_call: TRBV5-1; j_call: TRBJ1-2; clone_size: NA; d_call: NA
cdr3_nt: TGTGCCAGCAGCTTACAGGATCCCATATATTATAGCAATCAGCCCCAGCATTTT; cdr3_aa: CASSLQDPIYYSNQPQHF; v_call: TRBV5-5; j_call: TRBJ1-5; clone_size: few; d_call: NA
cdr3_nt: TGCGCCAGCAGCATGACCGTGAATTCACCCCTCCACTTT; cdr3_aa: CASSMTVNSPLHF; v_call: TRBV5-1; j_call: TRBJ1-6; clone_size: NA; d_call: NA
cdr3_nt: TGTGCCAGCAGTTACGTGATCCCCGGCCAGGGGATAGGCTACACCTTC; cdr3_aa: CASSYVIPGQGIGYTF; v_call: TRBV6-5; j_call: TRBJ1-2; clone_size: few; d_call: NA
cdr3_nt: TGTGCCAGCAGCCCAGCCCAGGGGTTAGGCACAGATACGCAGTATTTT; cdr3_aa: CASSPAQGLGTDTQYF; v_call: TRBV7-9; j_call: TRBJ2-3; clone_size: once; d_call: NA
cdr3_nt: TGCGCCAGCAGCTCTGCAAACAGGGTGAACAATGAGCAGTTCTTC; cdr3_aa: CASSSANRVNNEQFF; v_call: TRBV5-1; j_call: TRBJ2-1; clone_size: NA; d_call: NA
cdr3_nt: TGTGCCAGCAGTTTGGGGTTAGATACGCAGTATTTT; cdr3_aa: CASSLGLDTQYF; v_call: TRBV12-3/TRBV12-4; j_call: TRBJ2-3; clone_size: many; d_call: NA
cdr3_nt: TGTGCCAGCAGTTTTCGGTATGGCTACACCTTC; cdr3_aa: CASSFRYGYTF; v_call: TRBV12-3/TRBV12-4; j_call: TRBJ1-2; clone_size: few; d_call: NA
cdr3_nt: TGCGCCAGCAGCATACAGGGGAGATTGAGCTCCTACGAGCAGTACTTC; cdr3_aa: CASSIQGRLSSYEQYF; v_call: TRBV5-1; j_call: TRBJ2-7; clone_size: NA; d_call: TRBD1
cdr3_nt: TGTGCCAGCAGTTCCGCCTTCTCCTACGAGCAGTACTTC; cdr3_aa: CASSSAFSYEQYF; v_call: TRBV7-2; j_call: TRBJ2-7; clone_size: many; d_call: NA
cdr3_nt: TGTGCCAGCAGTTCGACAGGGGGGGTGTCCTCCTACAATGAGCAGTTCTTC; cdr3_aa: CASSSTGGVSSYNEQFF; v_call: TRBV12-3/TRBV12-4; j_call: TRBJ2-1; clone_size: few; d_call: TRBD1
cdr3_nt: TGCGCCAGCGCTCCCGAAGGGCGGGGGGAGACCCAGTACTTC; cdr3_aa: CASAPEGRGETQYF; v_call: TRBV5-1; j_call: TRBJ2-5; clone_size: NA; d_call: TRBD2
cdr3_nt: TGTGCCAGCAGCTTATCGTCCGGGTTGAACGCCGGGGAGCTGTTTTTT; cdr3_aa: CASSLSSGLNAGELFF; v_call: TRBV7-9; j_call: TRBJ2-2; clone_size: few; d_call: NA
cdr3_nt: TGCAGTGCTAGAGCCGGGACAGCTAATCAGCCCCAGCATTTT; cdr3_aa: CSARAGTANQPQHF; v_call: TRBV20-1; j_call: TRBJ1-5; clone_size: NA; d_call: TRBD1
cdr3_nt: TGTGCCAGCAGCCACTTACAGGGGAGTAATGAAAAACTGTTTTTT; cdr3_aa: CASSHLQGSNEKLFF; v_call: TRBV14; j_call: TRBJ1-4; clone_size: NA; d_call: TRBD1
cdr3_nt: TGCGCCAGCCGGCCTCAAATTTTGACAGGATTGAACACTGAAGCTTTCTTT; cdr3_aa: CASRPQILTGLNTEAFF; v_call: TRBV5-1; j_call: TRBJ1-1; clone_size: NA; d_call: NA
cdr3_nt: TGTGCCAGCAGTTCGTTAGCGGGAGAATGGGAGACCCAGTACTTC; cdr3_aa: CASSSLAGEWETQYF; v_call: TRBV12-3/TRBV12-4; j_call: TRBJ2-5; clone_size: NA; d_call: TRBD2
cdr3_nt: TGCGCCAGCAGCCAGGGGACAACCAATTCACCCCTCCACTTT; cdr3_aa: CASSQGTTNSPLHF; v_call: TRBV4-3; j_call: TRBJ1-6; clone_size: few; d_call: NA
cdr3_nt: TGCAGTGCTAGTGGTAGCGGGGGGGTAGAGACCCAGTACTTC; cdr3_aa: CSASGSGGVETQYF; v_call: TRBV20-1; j_call: TRBJ2-5; clone_size: few; d_call: TRBD2
cdr3_nt: TGTGCCAGCAGCCAAGGACCCAGCCACAGTCCCCAAGAGACCCAGTACTTC; cdr3_aa: CASSQGPSHSPQETQYF; v_call: TRBV3-1; j_call: TRBJ2-5; clone_size: NA; d_call: NA
cdr3_nt: TGTGCCAGCAGCTTAAAAAACGGGATAAGGAGCGAGCAGTACTTC; cdr3_aa: CASSLKNGIRSEQYF; v_call: TRBV7-2; j_call: TRBJ2-7; clone_size: NA; d_call: NA
cdr3_nt: TGTGCCCTAGGAGGGAATTCTGGGAATGAGCAGTTCTTC; cdr3_aa: CALGGNSGNEQFF; v_call: TRBV10-3; j_call: TRBJ2-1; clone_size: NA; d_call: NA
cdr3_nt: TGTGCCAGCAGTTTGGAAGGGACAGACTACACCGGGGAGCTGTTTTTT; cdr3_aa: CASSLEGTDYTGELFF; v_call: TRBV12-3/TRBV12-4; j_call: TRBJ2-2; clone_size: NA; d_call: TRBD1
cdr3_nt: TGTGCCACCAGCAGAGGCAGGACCTACGAGCAGTACTTC; cdr3_aa: CATSRGRTYEQYF; v_call: TRBV15; j_call: TRBJ2-7; clone_size: NA; d_call: NA
cdr3_nt: TGTGCCAGCAGCCTCCAATCTCAACCAAATGAGCAGTACTTC; cdr3_aa: CASSLQSQPNEQYF; v_call: TRBV7-2; j_call: TRBJ2-7; clone_size: few; d_call: NA
cdr3_nt: TGTGCCACCGGACAGCCCGCGTACGAGCAGTACTTC; cdr3_aa: CATGQPAYEQYF; v_call: TRBV28; j_call: TRBJ2-7; clone_size: once; d_call: NA
cdr3_nt: TGTGCCAGCAGAGGACTAGCGGGGGGACGCCCCAATGAGCAGTTCTTC; cdr3_aa: CASRGLAGGRPNEQFF; v_call: TRBV6-1; j_call: TRBJ2-1; clone_size: NA; d_call: TRBD2
cdr3_nt: TGTGCCAGCAGCCTGGGGTTAGGGCCAGATACGCAGTATTTT; cdr3_aa: CASSLGLGPDTQYF; v_call: TRBV7-2; j_call: TRBJ2-3; clone_size: many; d_call: NA
cdr3_nt: TGTGCCACGGGGGCAGGGGCTTACTATGGCTACACCTTC; cdr3_aa: CATGAGAYYGYTF; v_call: TRBV28; j_call: TRBJ1-2; clone_size: NA; d_call: NA
cdr3_nt: TGTGCCAGCAGTTCTACAGGGATCAATCAGCCCCAGCATTTT; cdr3_aa: CASSSTGINQPQHF; v_call: TRBV6-5; j_call: TRBJ1-5; clone_size: NA; d_call: NA
cdr3_nt: TGTGCCAGCAGTCCTTATACACTGAACACTGAAGCTTTCTTT; cdr3_aa: CASSPYTLNTEAFF; v_call: TRBV12-3/TRBV12-4; j_call: TRBJ1-1; clone_size: few; d_call: NA
cdr3_nt: TGCAGTGCTAGCAAAGCGTCGGACCCGGGACTAGCGGGGGCCTACGAGCAGTACTTC; cdr3_aa: CSASKASDPGLAGAYEQYF; v_call: TRBV20-1; j_call: TRBJ2-7; clone_size: few; d_call: TRBD2
cdr3_nt: TGTGCCAGCAGTTTCCCTGACAGTCGACATACTACCCAGTACTTC; cdr3_aa: CASSFPDSRHTTQYF; v_call: TRBV12-3/TRBV12-4; j_call: TRBJ2-5; clone_size: many; d_call: NA
cdr3_nt: TGTGCCAGCAGTTTTAGGACAGGGGGCGGTTACGAGCAGTACTTC; cdr3_aa: CASSFRTGGGYEQYF; v_call: TRBV12-3/TRBV12-4; j_call: TRBJ2-7; clone_size: few; d_call: TRBD1
cdr3_nt: TGTGCCAGCAGCTCGGGTGGCGGGAGGCGGTATTTT; cdr3_aa: CASSSGGGRRYF; v_call: TRBV7-9; j_call: TRBJ2-3; clone_size: NA; d_call: TRBD2
cdr3_nt: TGCGCCAGCCGGAACTTTGCAACTAATGAAAAACTGTTTTTT; cdr3_aa: CASRNFATNEKLFF; v_call: TRBV5-1; j_call: TRBJ1-4; clone_size: NA; d_call: NA
cdr3_nt: TGCAGCGTTATGACCGGGACAGATTATAATTCACCCCTCCACTTT; cdr3_aa: CSVMTGTDYNSPLHF; v_call: TRBV29-1; j_call: TRBJ1-6; clone_size: many; d_call: TRBD1
cdr3_nt: TGTGCCAGCAGCTTAGACTTCCACAATGAGCAGTTCTTC; cdr3_aa: CASSLDFHNEQFF; v_call: TRBV11-2; j_call: TRBJ2-1; clone_size: NA; d_call: NA
cdr3_nt: TGTGCCAGCAGTTCGGACAGCCTCCAGCATTTT; cdr3_aa: CASSSDSLQHF; v_call: TRBV12-3/TRBV12-4; j_call: TRBJ1-5; clone_size: few; d_call: NA
cdr3_nt: TGTGCCAGCAGACAGGGGCCCTATCAAGAGACCCAGTACTTC; cdr3_aa: CASRQGPYQETQYF; v_call: TRBV2; j_call: TRBJ2-5; clone_size: few; d_call: TRBD1
cdr3_nt: TGTGCCAGCAGCTTAGGAGTCCACAATGAGCAGTTCTTC; cdr3_aa: CASSLGVHNEQFF; v_call: TRBV7-2; j_call: TRBJ2-1; clone_size: few; d_call: NA
cdr3_nt: TGCAGTGCAAACCCGGGACACCCTGGGGAGACCCAGTACTTC; cdr3_aa: CSANPGHPGETQYF; v_call: TRBV20-1; j_call: TRBJ2-5; clone_size: NA; d_call: NA
cdr3_nt: TGTGCCAGCAGCAGAGGGCCTAGCGGGGGGGAACAAGAGACCCAGTACTTC; cdr3_aa: CASSRGPSGGEQETQYF; v_call: TRBV11-2; j_call: TRBJ2-5; clone_size: NA; d_call: TRBD2
cdr3_nt: TGCGCCAGCAGCCAAGAGGACAGGGGGGTAATTGGGGAGCTGTTTTTT; cdr3_aa: CASSQEDRGVIGELFF; v_call: TRBV4-3; j_call: TRBJ2-2; clone_size: few; d_call: TRBD1
cdr3_nt: TGCAGTGCTAGAGATGTAGCAGGATTTGGCGGTCAGCCCCAGCATTTT; cdr3_aa: CSARDVAGFGGQPQHF; v_call: TRBV20-1; j_call: TRBJ1-5; clone_size: few; d_call: NA
cdr3_nt: TGTGCCAGCAGCTTAGAACGGACGGGACTTATTGCTTTCTTT; cdr3_aa: CASSLERTGLIAFF; v_call: TRBV11-2; j_call: TRBJ1-1; clone_size: NA; d_call: NA
cdr3_nt: TGTGCCTGGAGTGTACCAGGGAGGGTGTGGGAAAAACTGTTTTTT; cdr3_aa: CAWSVPGRVWEKLFF; v_call: TRBV30; j_call: TRBJ1-4; clone_size: NA; d_call: NA
cdr3_nt: TGTGCCAGCAGTCCGATTCTAGCGCCCCAGTACTTC; cdr3_aa: CASSPILAPQYF; v_call: TRBV12-3/TRBV12-4; j_call: TRBJ2-5; clone_size: NA; d_call: NA
cdr3_nt: TGTGCCAGCAGTGGACCCATGCCAACCGAGCAGTACTTC; cdr3_aa: CASSGPMPTEQYF; v_call: TRBV6-1; j_call: TRBJ2-7; clone_size: NA; d_call: NA
cdr3_nt: TGTGCCACCAGCAGAGGCGGGACAGGGATTTATCAGCCCCAGCATTTT; cdr3_aa: CATSRGGTGIYQPQHF; v_call: TRBV15; j_call: TRBJ1-5; clone_size: few; d_call: TRBD1
cdr3_nt: TGTGCCAGCTCACCAGCCGGGACTAGCGGTTACAATGAGCAGTTCTTC; cdr3_aa: CASSPAGTSGYNEQFF; v_call: TRBV18; j_call: TRBJ2-1; clone_size: NA; d_call: TRBD2
cdr3_nt: TGTGCCAGCTCTAGGACAGGGCGCCCCCTCTACGAGCAGTACTTC; cdr3_aa: CASSRTGRPLYEQYF; v_call: TRBV14; j_call: TRBJ2-7; clone_size: NA; d_call: TRBD1